This TCR beta chain was identified in a study of identical twins. TCRdb redid the calling of the 5' RACE reads with MiXCR, one entry per CDR3 protein. The data hold 420,000 or so distinct CDR3 sequences, with 15% to 20% observed a single time. This clonotype was observed a few times. Germline-derived CDR1 and CDR2 are MGHRA and YSYEKL. This CDR3 spans 15 amino acids. V lost 0 bases to trimming and J lost 2 bases, with 10 bases between them. Sequenced input: naive T cells sorted from blood. The chain combines TRBV4-1 with TRBJ2-5; D is possibly TRBD1 (5 bases). The TCR comes from a man aged 45 to 65 in good health. CDR3 coding DNA: TGCGCCAGCAGCCAAGAGCCAGGGTTTCAAGAGACCCAGTACTTC. Encoded protein: CASSQEPGFQETQYF.